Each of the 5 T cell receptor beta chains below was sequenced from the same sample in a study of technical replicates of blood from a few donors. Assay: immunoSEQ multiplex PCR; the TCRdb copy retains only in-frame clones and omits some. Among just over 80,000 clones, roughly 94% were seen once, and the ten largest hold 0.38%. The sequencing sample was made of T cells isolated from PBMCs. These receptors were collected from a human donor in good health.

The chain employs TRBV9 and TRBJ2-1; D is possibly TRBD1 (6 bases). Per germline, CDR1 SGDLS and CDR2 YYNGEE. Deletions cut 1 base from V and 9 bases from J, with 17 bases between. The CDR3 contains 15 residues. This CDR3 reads CASSVTGLKQGEQFF. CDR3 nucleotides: TGTGCCAGCAGCGTAACTGGGCTTAAACAGGGTGAGCAGTTCTTC. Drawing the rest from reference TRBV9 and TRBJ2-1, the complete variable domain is DSGVTQTPKHLITATGQRVTLRCSPRSGDLSVYWYQQSLDQGLQFLIQYYNGEERAKGNILERFSAQQFPDLHSELNLSSLELGDSALYFCASSVTGLKQGEQFFGPGTRLTVL.

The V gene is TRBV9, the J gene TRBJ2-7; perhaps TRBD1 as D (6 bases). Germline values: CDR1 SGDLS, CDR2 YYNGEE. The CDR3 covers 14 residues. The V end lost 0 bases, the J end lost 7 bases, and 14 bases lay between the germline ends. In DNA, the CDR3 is TGTGCCAGCAGCGTAGGGGACATGATGCGTGAGCAGTACTTC. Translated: CASSVGDMMREQYF.

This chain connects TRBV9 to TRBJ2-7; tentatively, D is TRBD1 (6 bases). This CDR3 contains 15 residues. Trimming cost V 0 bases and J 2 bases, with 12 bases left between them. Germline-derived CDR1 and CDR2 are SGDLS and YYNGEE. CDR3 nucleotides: TGTGCCAGCAGCGTAGGGGGGCGGGTAGCCTACGAGCAGTACTTC. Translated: CASSVGGRVAYEQYF.

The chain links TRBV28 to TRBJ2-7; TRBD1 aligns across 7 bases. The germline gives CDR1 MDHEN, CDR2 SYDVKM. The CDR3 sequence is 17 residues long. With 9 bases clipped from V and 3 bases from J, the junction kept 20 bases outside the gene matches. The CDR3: CASLDPGHDRVDYEQYF. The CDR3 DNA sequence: TGTGCCAGTCTAGATCCCGGGCATGACAGGGTAGACTACGAGCAGTACTTC.

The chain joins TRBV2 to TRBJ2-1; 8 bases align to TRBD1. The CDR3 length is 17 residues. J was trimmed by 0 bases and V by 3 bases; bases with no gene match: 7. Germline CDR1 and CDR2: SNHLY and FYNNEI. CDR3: CASSEGTRGPSYNEQFF. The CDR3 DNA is TGTGCCAGCAGTGAGGGGACCAGGGGGCCCTCCTACAATGAGCAGTTCTTC.